The 31 T cell receptor beta chains presented below share a single source sample, sequenced in a study of chemoradiotherapy in HPV16-positive cancers. Measured with immunoSEQ multiplex PCR; TCRdb has only the in-frame clones, and not every one. In the table there are some 5,400 clones, 75% to 85% of which are singletons. This specimen was acquired from a patient who underwent chemoradiotherapy. These receptors all stem from a human donor with HPV-associated anogenital cancer.

This clone is deemed large. This rearrangement joins TRBV4-3 to TRBJ1-2; possibly TRBD1 for D (5 bases). Germline-derived CDR1 and CDR2 are LGHNA and YSLEER. This CDR3 comprises 15 residues. Trimming took off 0 bases at V and 6 bases at J, with 14 bases between the two ends. The CDR3 DNA follows: TGCGCCAGCAGCCAAGATGAGGGGAGGAGGGATGGCTACACCTTC. Translated, it gives CASSQDEGRRDGYTF.

V gene TRBV5-1 combines with J gene TRBJ2-3, with TRBD1 matching over 9 bases. CDR3 size: 15 residues. From germline, CDR1 is SGHRS and CDR2 YFSETQ. The junction had 6 bases not matched to a gene; V was cut back by 3 bases and J by 4 bases. CDR3 coding DNA: TGCGCCAGCAGCTACTCCGGGACAGGGCCAGATACGCAGTATTTT. Amino acids: CASSYSGTGPDTQYF.

The table lists this clone with a few counts. CDR3 bases: TGCGCCAGCAGCTTGCTCAGCGGGAGCTACGAGCAGTACTTC. Its translation is CASSLLSGSYEQYF. The J gene is TRBJ2-7, the V gene TRBV5-1; TRBD2 agrees at 8 bases. This CDR3 contains 14 residues. The trim removed 1 base at V and 3 bases at J, leaving 3 bases unmatched. Germline CDR1 and CDR2: SGHRS and YFSETQ.

The chain carries TRBV18 and TRBJ1-1; 9 bases are a match to TRBD1. Germline V gene sequence: CDR1 KGHSH, CDR2 LQKENI. V was clipped by 6 bases and J by 5 bases; unmatched bases: 4. The CDR3 sequence is 13 residues long. CDR3 bases: TGTGCCAGCTCCAGACAGGGGGATACTGAAGCTTTCTTT. Encoded protein: CASSRQGDTEAFF.

CDR3 in amino acids: CASLRGPRRPNTGELFF. DNA for the CDR3: TGTGCCAGCTTGCGGGGACCCCGACGACCGAACACCGGGGAGCTGTTTTTT. The genes are TRBV19 and TRBJ2-2, with a weak D call TRBD2 (6 bases). Germline V CDR1 and CDR2: LNHDA, SQIVND (reference sequence). Trimming removed 9 bases from V and 0 bases from J, with 20 bases in between. This CDR3 is built from 17 residues.

The rearrangement joins TRBV6-6 to TRBJ1-3; D is perhaps TRBD1 (5 bases). The germline V gene has CDR1 MNHNY and CDR2 SVGAGI (reference sequence). The CDR3 contains 14 residues. Trimming shortened V by 2 bases and J by 4 bases, and 9 bases separated the two germline ends. Here the CDR3 reads CASSYPGGGNTIYF. The CDR3 nucleotides read TGTGCCAGCAGTTACCCGGGGGGAGGAAACACCATATATTTT.

This rearrangement joins TRBV19 to TRBJ2-5; TRBD1 matches 9 bases. Unmatched junction bases numbered 6, after V lost 8 bases and J lost 5 bases. Germline CDR1 and CDR2: LNHDA and SQIVND (reference sequence). The CDR3 runs 13 residues. The CDR3, as DNA: TGTGCCAGTGGGCACAGGGGGCCGGAGACCCAGTACTTC. It codes for CASGHRGPETQYF.

V and J are TRBV27 and TRBJ1-2, with 7 bases matching TRBD1. Per the germline V gene, CDR1 is MNHEY and CDR2 is SMNVEV (reference sequence). The CDR3 contains 14 residues. The ends lost 4 bases at V and 4 bases at J; junction bases unmatched: 6. The CDR3, as DNA: TGTGCCAGCAGTTCCTCGACAGGGAGCTATGGCTACACCTTC. Amino acid sequence: CASSSSTGSYGYTF.

With regard to this clone: The junction shows a germline mismatch at one end, possibly a read error. Here the CDR3 reads CASSRGTVAEVIF. The CDR3 DNA reads TGTGCCAGCAGCCGCGGGACGGTGGCTGAAGTTATCTTT. This rearrangement joins TRBV7-9 to TRBJ1-1; D is possibly TRBD1 (5 bases). There are 13 residues in the CDR3. CDR1 SEHNR and CDR2 FQNEAQ come from the germline V gene (reference sequence).

The rearrangement joins TRBV6-1 to TRBJ2-5; D may match TRBD1 or TRBD2 (5 bases each). Germline V CDR1 and CDR2: MNHNS, SASEGT. V was clipped by 1 base and J by 4 bases, with 10 bases between them. The CDR3 spans 14 residues. CDR3 amino acids: CASSEDPGRETQYF. The CDR3 DNA is TGTGCCAGCAGTGAAGATCCAGGGAGAGAGACCCAGTACTTC.

This clone came up a few times. Here the CDR3 reads CASSQGLAGGGYTF. In DNA form, the CDR3 reads TGCGCCAGCAGCCAAGGGCTCGCCGGTGGCGGCTACACCTTC. The chain links TRBV4-3 to TRBJ1-2; D not certain. Trimming took 1 base from V and 8 from J, leaving 14 bases between them. Germline lookup yields CDR1 LGHNA and CDR2 YSLEER. There are 14 residues in the CDR3.

The chain joins TRBV5-5 to TRBJ2-1, with D perhaps TRBD1 or TRBD2 (5 bases each). This CDR3 is built from 14 residues. The V and J ends lost 0 bases and 8 bases respectively, with 12 bases between them. From germline, CDR1 is SGHKS and CDR2 YYEKEE (reference sequence). The CDR3 sequence: CASSLGSGAHEQFF. The CDR3 nucleotides are TGTGCCAGCAGCTTGGGGTCCGGGGCCCATGAGCAGTTCTTC. Combining the CDR3 with reference TRBV5-5 and TRBJ2-1 gives the whole variable domain DAGVTQSPTHLIKTRGQQVTLRCSPISGHKSVSWYQQVLGQGPQFIFQYYEKEERGRGNFPDRFSARQFPNYSSELNVNALLLGDSALYLCASSLGSGAHEQFFGPGTRLTVL.

The chain has TRBV7-2 and TRBJ1-5, with D unresolved. CDR1 and CDR2 from the germline V gene are SGHTA and FQGNSA. The CDR3 is made up of 14 amino acids. Deletions cut 4 bases from V and 0 bases from J, with 7 bases between. The CDR3 loop reads CASSSGYSNQPQHF. The CDR3 DNA sequence: TGTGCCAGCAGCTCCGGTTATAGCAATCAGCCCCAGCATTTT. The whole variable domain, filled in from reference TRBV7-2 and TRBJ1-5, reads GAGVSQSPSNKVTEKGKDVELRCDPISGHTALYWYRQSLGQGLEFLIYFQGNSAPDKSGLPSDRFSAERTGGSVSTLTIQRTQQEDSAVYLCASSSGYSNQPQHFGDGTRLSIL.

The chain combines TRBV2 with TRBJ1-1; TRBD1 matches at 7 bases. This CDR3 region has 14 residues. The V gene end was trimmed by 4 bases and the J gene end by 0 bases; junction bases not matched to a gene: 2. The germline V gene encodes CDR1 SNHLY and CDR2 FYNNEI. CDR3 residues: CASSGQGLNTEAFF. CDR3 bases: TGTGCCAGCAGTGGACAGGGCCTGAACACTGAAGCTTTCTTT. Looking up the rest from reference TRBV2 and TRBJ1-1 gives the full variable domain: EPEVTQTPSHQVTQMGQEVILRCVPISNHLYFYWYRQILGQKVEFLVSFYNNEISEKSEIFDDQFSVERPDGSNFTLKIRSTKLEDSAMYFCASSGQGLNTEAFFGQGTRLTVV.

This chain connects TRBV11-3 to TRBJ1-2, with D possibly matching TRBD1 (6 bases). The CDR3 totals 16 residues. Germline CDR1 SGHNT, CDR2 YENEEA. V was shortened by 5 bases and J by 3 bases, with 19 bases between the two germline ends. The CDR3 spells CASSQSGLGTYYGYTF. Here the CDR3 DNA reads TGTGCCAGCAGCCAGAGTGGTTTAGGGACATACTATGGCTACACCTTC.

The CDR3 sequence is CASSQGIGRSYGYTF. In DNA form, the CDR3 reads TGCGCCAGCAGCCAAGGGATAGGGCGTAGCTATGGCTACACCTTC. The V call is TRBV4-3, the J call TRBJ1-2; D call uncertain. The CDR3 is made up of 15 amino acids. Germline CDR1 LGHNA, CDR2 YSLEER. The germline V and J ends were trimmed by 1 base and 4 bases, with 13 bases remaining between them.

The chain joins TRBV9 to TRBJ1-1; no definite D call. Trimming took off 4 bases at V and 1 base at J, with 14 bases between the two ends. This CDR3 contains 15 residues. Germline V gene sequence: CDR1 SGDLS, CDR2 YYNGEE. This CDR3 reads CASSPSGLSNTEAFF. The CDR3 region has the DNA TGTGCCAGCAGCCCTAGCGGACTTTCGAACACTGAAGCTTTCTTT.

The rearrangement links TRBV4-1 to TRBJ2-3, with D hard to call. Germline values: CDR1 MGHRA, CDR2 YSYEKL. Trimming left V 2 bases short and J 4 bases short, with 4 bases between. The CDR3 loop spans 12 amino acids. Here the CDR3 reads CASSQTPDTQYF. Here the CDR3 DNA reads TGCGCCAGCAGCCAAACCCCAGATACGCAGTATTTT.

The chain couples TRBV14 to TRBJ2-2; 7 bases are shared with TRBD1. CDR3 length: 16 residues. Per germline, CDR1 SGHDN and CDR2 FVKESK. Unmatched junction bases numbered 5, after V lost 4 bases and J lost 0 bases. CDR3 in amino acids: CASSRNRGANTGELFF. CDR3 DNA sequence: TGTGCCAGCAGCCGTAACAGGGGTGCGAACACCGGGGAGCTGTTTTTT.

The rearrangement links TRBV7-9 to TRBJ2-3, with a tentative D call TRBD2 (7 bases). Germline-derived CDR1 and CDR2 are SEHNR and FQNEAQ (reference sequence). V was trimmed by 2 bases and J by 4 bases, leaving 10 bases between them. This CDR3 is 14 amino acids long. In nucleotides, the CDR3 is TGTGCCAGCAGCTTACGGGGGGCGCCAGATACGCAGTATTTT. This translates into CASSLRGAPDTQYF. Filled out from reference TRBV7-9 and TRBJ2-3, the complete variable domain reads DTGVSQNPRHKITKRGQNVTFRCDPISEHNRLYWYRQTLGQGPEFLTYFQNEAQLEKSRLLSDRFSAERPKGSFSTLEIQRTEQGDSAMYLCASSLRGAPDTQYFGPGTRLTVL.

The rearrangement links TRBV7-2 to TRBJ2-2, with D maybe TRBD1 (6 bases). The CDR3 has 15 residues. Trimming removed 6 bases at V and 5 bases at J, with 16 bases between. Germline V gene lookup returns CDR1 SGHTA and CDR2 FQGNSA. CDR3 bases: TGTGCCAGCAGTGGACAGCGAGCAGCTACCGGGGAGCTGTTTTTT. Amino acid sequence: CASSGQRAATGELFF. The complete variable domain, with remaining parts taken from reference TRBV7-2 and TRBJ2-2, reads GAGVSQSPSNKVTEKGKDVELRCDPISGHTALYWYRQSLGQGLEFLIYFQGNSAPDKSGLPSDRFSAERTGGSVSTLTIQRTQQEDSAVYLCASSGQRAATGELFFGEGSRLTVL.

This clone was counted a single time. The chain joins TRBV6-5 to TRBJ1-2; D is possibly TRBD1 (5 bases). CDR1 is MNHEY, CDR2 SVGAGI, per germline. The CDR3 consists of 15 residues. V shed 3 bases and J shed 8 bases, with 19 bases lying between them. The CDR3 region is CASSYVGSGDSGYTF. The CDR3 bases are TGTGCCAGCAGTTATGTCGGGTCGGGGGACTCGGGCTACACCTTC.

The rearrangement links TRBV14 to TRBJ2-6, with D perhaps given as TRBD1 or TRBD2 (5 bases each). V lost 5 bases and J lost 4, with 9 bases in between. The CDR3 is 14 amino acids. Germline V gene sequence: CDR1 SGHDN, CDR2 FVKESK. The chain's CDR3 is CASSGTTGANVLTF. CDR3 in DNA: TGTGCCAGCAGCGGGACGACAGGGGCCAACGTCCTGACTTTC. Filled out from reference TRBV14 and TRBJ2-6, the complete variable domain reads EAGVTQFPSHSVIEKGQTVTLRCDPISGHDNLYWYRRVMGKEIKFLLHFVKESKQDESGMPNNRFLAERTGGTYSTLKVQPAELEDSGVYFCASSGTTGANVLTFGAGSRLTVL.

This clone was found a few times. The chain recombines TRBV7-9 with TRBJ2-7; tentative D call: TRBD1 (6 bases). V was pared by 3 bases and J by 2 bases, with 11 bases between. The CDR3 is 14 residues long. CDR1 and CDR2 (germline): SEHNR, FQNEAQ (reference sequence). CDR3 loop: CASSFGQPAYEQYV. DNA of the CDR3: TGTGCCAGCAGCTTTGGACAGCCTGCCTACGAGCAGTACGTC.

V gene TRBV19 combines with J gene TRBJ2-7, with D unclear. Germline loops: CDR1 LNHDA, CDR2 SQIVND (reference sequence). Trimming took 5 bases from V and 3 from J, leaving 17 bases between them. The length of the CDR3 is 15 residues. CDR3 sequence reads: CASSPGPALIYEQYV. CDR3 sequence (DNA): TGTGCCAGTAGTCCCGGACCTGCCCTGATCTACGAGCAGTACGTC.

The chain carries TRBV4-3 and TRBJ1-4; D is unresolved. The CDR3 spans 15 residues. Germline V gene sequence: CDR1 LGHNA, CDR2 YSLEER. Trimming took 1 base from V and 4 from J, leaving 10 bases between them. CDR3 sequence (DNA): TGCGCCAGCAGCCAAGGATCAGATTATAATGAAAAACTGTTTTTT. It codes for CASSQGSDYNEKLFF.

This rearrangement joins TRBV7-9 to TRBJ2-7; the match to TRBD1 covers 10 bases. The V gene end was trimmed by 5 bases and the J gene end by 2 bases; junction bases not matched to a gene: 9. The germline gives CDR1 SEHNR, CDR2 FQNEAQ (reference sequence). The CDR3 length is 16 residues. In nucleotides, the CDR3 is TGTGCCAGCAGCCGTCAAGGACAGGGGGGAACCTACGAGCAGTACTTC. As protein: CASSRQGQGGTYEQYF.

This clone has a single count. The genes are TRBV5-1 and TRBJ1-6; unclear D gene. V dropped 3 bases and J dropped 7 bases, with 11 bases sitting between them. The CDR3 has 14 amino acids. Germline V lookup: CDR1 SGHRS, CDR2 YFSETQ. Here the CDR3 reads CASSSTTQNSPLHF. The CDR3, as DNA: TGCGCCAGCAGCTCTACGACTCAGAATTCACCCCTCCACTTT.

The J gene is TRBJ2-5, the V gene TRBV30; 16 nucleotides agree with TRBD2. V trimming: 4 bases; J trimming: 2 bases; junction bases outside the gene matches: 10. The CDR3 is made up of 18 amino acids. Germline V gene data show CDR1 as GTSNPN and CDR2 as SVGIG (reference sequence). As DNA, the CDR3 is TGTGCCTGGACCGGGACTAGCGGGGGGGCCGGGGCTCAAGAGACCCAGTACTTC. Translated, it gives CAWTGTSGGAGAQETQYF.

This clone was counted between two and nine times. The gene calls are TRBV7-8 and TRBJ1-5; D unresolved. V was pared by 5 bases and J by 4 bases, with 6 bases between. CDR3 size: 12 residues. Per the germline V gene, CDR1 is SGHVS and CDR2 is FQNEAQ. Here the CDR3 DNA reads TGTGCCAGCAGCAGACAAAATCAGCCCCAGCATTTT. Translation: CASSRQNQPQHF.

In DNA form, the CDR3 reads TGTGCCAGCAGCTACGGAACGAGCGGTAAAGAGACCCAGTACTTC. This codes for CASSYGTSGKETQYF. The chain is built from TRBV9 and TRBJ2-5, with a possible D match to TRBD2 (5 bases). CDR1 SGDLS and CDR2 YYNGEE come from the germline V gene. The CDR3 contains 15 residues. With 4 bases removed from V and 3 bases from J, the gap between germline ends came to 16 bases.